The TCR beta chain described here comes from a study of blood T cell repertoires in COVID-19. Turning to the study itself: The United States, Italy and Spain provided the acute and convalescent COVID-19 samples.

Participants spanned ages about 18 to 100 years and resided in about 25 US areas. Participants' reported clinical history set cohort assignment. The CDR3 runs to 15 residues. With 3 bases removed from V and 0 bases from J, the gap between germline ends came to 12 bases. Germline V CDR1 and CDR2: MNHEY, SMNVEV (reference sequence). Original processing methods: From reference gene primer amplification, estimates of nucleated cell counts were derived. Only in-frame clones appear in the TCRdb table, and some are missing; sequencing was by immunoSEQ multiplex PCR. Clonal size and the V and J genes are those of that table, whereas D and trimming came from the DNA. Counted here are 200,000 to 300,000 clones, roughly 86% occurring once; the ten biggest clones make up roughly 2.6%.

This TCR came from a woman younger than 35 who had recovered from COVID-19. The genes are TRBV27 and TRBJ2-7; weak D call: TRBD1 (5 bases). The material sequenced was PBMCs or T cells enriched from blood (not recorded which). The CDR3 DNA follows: TGTGCCAGCAGTTTGAGTAGGGGAAACTCCTACGAGCAGTACTTC. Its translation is CASSLSRGNSYEQYF.